Listed below are T cell receptor beta chains from one sample, sequenced in a study of T cell repertoires in cytomegalovirus infection. TCRdb used MiXCR to reprocess the reads, holding one entry per CDR3 protein. The table shows about a million distinct CDR3 sequences, with about a third occurring only once. These receptors' targets are unknown. The sequencing used cultured CD8+ T cells from PBMCs, collected from culture after CMV antigen stimulation. These receptors all come from a human donor in good health (CMV status not recorded). Some clones in this sample may be carry-over from other donors' samples. The CDR3 runs from the conserved cysteine through the conserved F or W. D genes are given only for firm matches. Clone size is shown for a subset of rows, as once, few, many or a class of expanded clone.

clone_size j_call d_call v_call cdr3_nt cdr3_aa
. TRBJ1-1 . TRBV6-5 TGTGCCAGCAGGGGGGACGGAATGAACACTGAAGCTTTCTTT CASRGDGMNTEAFF
. TRBJ2-3 TRBD2 TRBV3-1 TGTGCCAGCAGCCAAGTACTAGCGGGGGCCCTGGATACGCAGTATTTT CASSQVLAGALDTQYF
many TRBJ2-2 . TRBV27 TGTGCCAGCAGTTCCGTGAACACCGGGGAGCTGTTTTTT CASSSVNTGELFF
. TRBJ1-2 . TRBV4-2 TGTGCCAGCAGCCAAGAAAATCACACCTTC CASSQENHTF
few TRBJ2-2 TRBD1 TRBV6-6 TGTGCCAGCAGTTGGAGGACAGGGGGATCTCCCGGGGAGCTGTTTTTT CASSWRTGGSPGELFF
. TRBJ2-1 . TRBV5-6 TGTGCCAGCAGCGGCCCGGGTGAAGGGAATGAGCAGTTCTTC CASSGPGEGNEQFF
few TRBJ1-1 . TRBV11-2 TGTGCCAGCAGCTTAGTCCCGGGGGTGGGCACTGAAGCTTTCTTT CASSLVPGVGTEAFF
once TRBJ1-1 . TRBV4-3 TGCGCCAGCAGCCAGGACGCTCGAGGCACTGAAGCTTTCTTT CASSQDARGTEAFF
many TRBJ2-5 TRBD2 TRBV7-2 TGTGCCAGCAGCTTAGCTAGCGGGCTTTGGGAGGAGACCCAGTACTTC CASSLASGLWEETQYF
few TRBJ2-1 TRBD2 TRBV13 TGTGCCAGCAGCTCCCGAGCGGGGGGCCTCAATGAGCAGTTCTTC CASSSRAGGLNEQFF
. TRBJ2-1 . TRBV20-1 TGCAGTGCTATCGGAGAGGGAGAGGATGAGCAGTTCTTC CSAIGEGEDEQFF
. TRBJ1-6 TRBD1 TRBV19 TGTGCCAGTAGTAAACAGGGGCGAGGCAATTCACCCCTCCACTTT CASSKQGRGNSPLHF
few TRBJ1-6 . TRBV6-1 TGTGCCAGCGGCGTAAGCTCCTATAATTCACCCCTCCACTTT CASGVSSYNSPLHF
few TRBJ2-7 . TRBV4-1 TGCGCCAGCAGCCAGGAAGGACGCATAGGCGAGCAGTACTTC CASSQEGRIGEQYF
. TRBJ1-2 . TRBV12-3/TRBV12-4 TGTGCCAGCAGCTCCCGCGACAGTTACTATGGCTACACCTTC CASSSRDSYYGYTF
few TRBJ2-3 TRBD2 TRBV5-4 TGTGCCAGCAGCTTTGGTTTGGCGGGGGACCCAGATACGCAGTATTTT CASSFGLAGDPDTQYF
few TRBJ2-1 . TRBV4-1 TGCGCCAGCAGCCAAGATATGGGGGAATGGAATGAGCAGTTCTTC CASSQDMGEWNEQFF
few TRBJ2-1 TRBD1 TRBV7-6 TGTGCCAGCAGCCCTGGGACAGGGGTTTACAATGAGCAGTTCTTC CASSPGTGVYNEQFF
few TRBJ2-7 . TRBV6-6 TGTGCCAGCAGTTACTCCCGGGGTAGTGGGTACGAGCAGTACTTC CASSYSRGSGYEQYF
. TRBJ2-1 . TRBV29-1 TGCAGCGTTAACGGCAGGGACGGATCGAGCTCCTACAATGAGCAGTTCTTC CSVNGRDGSSSYNEQFF
once TRBJ1-5 . TRBV7-2 TGTGCCAGCAGCTTAGGCAGGGGAGACAATCAGCCCCAGCATTTT CASSLGRGDNQPQHF
. TRBJ1-1 . TRBV19 TGTGCCAGTATGTTCAGGGTCCCGAACACTGAAGCTTTCTTT CASMFRVPNTEAFF
. TRBJ2-6 . TRBV7-4 TGTGCCAGCAGCTTAACCCTACTAGCCTACTCTGGGGCCAACGTCCTGACTTTC CASSLTLLAYSGANVLTF